A single sample gave rise to the 2 T cell receptor beta chains below, sequenced in a study of OX40 agonist ivuxolimab in advanced cancers. Generated by immunoSEQ multiplex PCR, the TCRdb table keeps only in-frame clones and is missing some. Of around 48,000 clones listed, 83% were seen once; the top ten hold 0.95% to 1.5%. Material: CD4+ or CD8+ T cells sorted from blood, obtained in a trial of the OX40 agonist ivuxolimab. These receptor sequences come from an adult with an advanced solid tumor such as melanoma, head and neck, liver or kidney cancer.

CDR3 nucleotide sequence: TGCGCCAGCAGCACCCGGGACAGCTCCTACGAGCAGTACTTC. It specifies CASSTRDSSYEQYF. V usage is TRBV5-1 and J usage is TRBJ2-7; 7 nucleotides line up with TRBD1. Germline values: CDR1 SGHRS, CDR2 YFSETQ. V shed 4 bases, J shed 0 bases, and the junction held 4 bases outside the gene matches. The CDR3 runs 14 residues.

This clone was detected only once. The rearrangement joins TRBV19 to TRBJ2-2; D is possibly TRBD2 (5 bases). The length of the CDR3 is 16 residues. Germline-derived CDR1 and CDR2 are LNHDA and SQIVND (reference sequence). The V end was cut by 3 bases, the J end by 6 bases, with 17 bases between. Here the CDR3 reads CASSISRHPGAGELFF. CDR3 nucleotides: TGTGCCAGTAGTATCTCCCGGCATCCCGGGGCCGGGGAGCTGTTTTTT.